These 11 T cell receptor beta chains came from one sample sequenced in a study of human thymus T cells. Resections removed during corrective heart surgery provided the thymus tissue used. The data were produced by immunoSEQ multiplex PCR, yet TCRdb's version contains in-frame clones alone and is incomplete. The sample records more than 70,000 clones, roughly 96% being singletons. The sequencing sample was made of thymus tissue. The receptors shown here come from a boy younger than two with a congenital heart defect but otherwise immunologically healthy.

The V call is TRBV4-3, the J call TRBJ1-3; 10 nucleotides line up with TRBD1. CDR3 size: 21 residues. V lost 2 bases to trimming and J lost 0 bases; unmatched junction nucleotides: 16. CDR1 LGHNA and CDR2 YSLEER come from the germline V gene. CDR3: CASSQLFPGQGVLSSGNTIYF. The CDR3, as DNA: TGCGCCAGCAGCCAACTTTTTCCAGGACAGGGGGTTTTAAGCTCTGGAAACACCATATATTTT.

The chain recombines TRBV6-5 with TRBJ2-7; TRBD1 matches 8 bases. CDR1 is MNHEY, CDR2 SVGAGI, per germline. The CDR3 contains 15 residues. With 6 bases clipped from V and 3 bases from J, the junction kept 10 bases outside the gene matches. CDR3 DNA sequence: TGTGCCAGCAGAACCTTCGGGACAGGTCACTACGAGCAGTACTTC. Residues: CASRTFGTGHYEQYF.

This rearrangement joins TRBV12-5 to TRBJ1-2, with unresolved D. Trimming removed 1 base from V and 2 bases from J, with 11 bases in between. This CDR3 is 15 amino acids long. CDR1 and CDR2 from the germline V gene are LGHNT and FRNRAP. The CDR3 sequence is CASGLEKGPNYGYTF. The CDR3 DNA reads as TGTGCTAGTGGTTTGGAGAAGGGTCCAAACTATGGCTACACCTTC.

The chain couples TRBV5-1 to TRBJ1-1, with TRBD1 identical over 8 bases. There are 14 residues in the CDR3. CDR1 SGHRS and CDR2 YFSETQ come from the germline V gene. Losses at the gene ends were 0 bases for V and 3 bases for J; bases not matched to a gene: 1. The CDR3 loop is CASSLDRGDTEAFF. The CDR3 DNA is TGCGCCAGCAGCTTGGACAGGGGGGACACTGAAGCTTTCTTT.

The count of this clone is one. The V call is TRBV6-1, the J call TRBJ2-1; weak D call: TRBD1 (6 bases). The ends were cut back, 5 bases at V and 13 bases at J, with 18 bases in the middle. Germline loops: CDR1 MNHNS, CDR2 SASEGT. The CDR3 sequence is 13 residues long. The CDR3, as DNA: TGTGCCAGCAGTAAGACAGGAGCACAGCCCCAGTTCTTC. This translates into CASSKTGAQPQFF.

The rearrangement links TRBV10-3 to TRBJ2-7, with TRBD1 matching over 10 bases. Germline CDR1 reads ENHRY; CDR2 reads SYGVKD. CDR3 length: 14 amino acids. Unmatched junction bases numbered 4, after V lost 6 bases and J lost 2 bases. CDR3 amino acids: CAIRRQGAPYEQYF. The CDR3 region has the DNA TGTGCCATCAGGCGACAGGGGGCCCCCTACGAGCAGTACTTC.

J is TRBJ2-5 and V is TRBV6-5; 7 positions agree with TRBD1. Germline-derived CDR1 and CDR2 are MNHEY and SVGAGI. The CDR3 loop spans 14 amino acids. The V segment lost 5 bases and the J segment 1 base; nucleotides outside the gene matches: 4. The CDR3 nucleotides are TGTGCCAGCAGTCCTGGGACAGTCCAAGAGACCCAGTACTTC. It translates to CASSPGTVQETQYF.

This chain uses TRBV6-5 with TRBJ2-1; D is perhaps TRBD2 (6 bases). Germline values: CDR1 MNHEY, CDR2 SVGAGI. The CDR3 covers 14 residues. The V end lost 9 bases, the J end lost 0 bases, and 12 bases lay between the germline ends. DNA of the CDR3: TGTGCCAGTGCTAGCGTATACTCCTACAATGAGCAGTTCTTC. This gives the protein CASASVYSYNEQFF.

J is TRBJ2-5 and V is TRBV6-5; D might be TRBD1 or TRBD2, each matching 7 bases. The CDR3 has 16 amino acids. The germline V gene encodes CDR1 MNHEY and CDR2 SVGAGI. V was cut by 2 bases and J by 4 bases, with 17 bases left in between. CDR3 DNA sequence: TGTGCCAGCAGTTACGAAGGGGGAGGGGGCAGAGAGACCCAGTACTTC. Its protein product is CASSYEGGGGRETQYF.

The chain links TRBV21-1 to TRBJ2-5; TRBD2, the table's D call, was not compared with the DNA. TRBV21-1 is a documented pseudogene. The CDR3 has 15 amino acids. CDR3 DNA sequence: TGTGCCAGCACCCTTCTCGGACTAGCAAGAGAGACCCAGTACTTC. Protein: CASTLLGLARETQYF.

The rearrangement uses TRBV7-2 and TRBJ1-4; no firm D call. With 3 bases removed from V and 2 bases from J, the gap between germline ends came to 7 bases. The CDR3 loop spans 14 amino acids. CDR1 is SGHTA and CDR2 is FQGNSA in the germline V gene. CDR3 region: CASSFLTTNEKLFF. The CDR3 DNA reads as TGTGCCAGCAGCTTTCTTACGACTAATGAAAAACTGTTTTTT.